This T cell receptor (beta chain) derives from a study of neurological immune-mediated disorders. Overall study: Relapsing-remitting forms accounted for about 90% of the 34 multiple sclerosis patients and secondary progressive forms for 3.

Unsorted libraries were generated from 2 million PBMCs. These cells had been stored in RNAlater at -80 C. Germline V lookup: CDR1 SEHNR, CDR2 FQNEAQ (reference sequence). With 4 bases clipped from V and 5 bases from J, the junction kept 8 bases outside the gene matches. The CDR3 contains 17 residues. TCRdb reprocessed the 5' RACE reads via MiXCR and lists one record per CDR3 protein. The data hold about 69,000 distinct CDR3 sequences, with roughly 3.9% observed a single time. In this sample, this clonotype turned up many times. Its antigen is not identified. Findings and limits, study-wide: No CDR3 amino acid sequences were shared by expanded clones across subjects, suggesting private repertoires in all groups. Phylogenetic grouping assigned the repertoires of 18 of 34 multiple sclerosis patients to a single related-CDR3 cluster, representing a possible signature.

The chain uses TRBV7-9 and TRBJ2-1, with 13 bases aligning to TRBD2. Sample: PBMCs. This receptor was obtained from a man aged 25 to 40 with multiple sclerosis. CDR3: CASSSTGTSGVNNEQFF. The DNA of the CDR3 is TGTGCCAGCAGCTCCACCGGGACTAGCGGGGTCAACAATGAGCAGTTCTTC. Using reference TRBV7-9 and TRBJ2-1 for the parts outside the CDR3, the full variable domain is DTGVSQNPRHKITKRGQNVTFRCDPISEHNRLYWYRQTLGQGPEFLTYFQNEAQLEKSRLLSDRFSAERPKGSFSTLEIQRTEQGDSAMYLCASSSTGTSGVNNEQFFGPGTRLTVL.